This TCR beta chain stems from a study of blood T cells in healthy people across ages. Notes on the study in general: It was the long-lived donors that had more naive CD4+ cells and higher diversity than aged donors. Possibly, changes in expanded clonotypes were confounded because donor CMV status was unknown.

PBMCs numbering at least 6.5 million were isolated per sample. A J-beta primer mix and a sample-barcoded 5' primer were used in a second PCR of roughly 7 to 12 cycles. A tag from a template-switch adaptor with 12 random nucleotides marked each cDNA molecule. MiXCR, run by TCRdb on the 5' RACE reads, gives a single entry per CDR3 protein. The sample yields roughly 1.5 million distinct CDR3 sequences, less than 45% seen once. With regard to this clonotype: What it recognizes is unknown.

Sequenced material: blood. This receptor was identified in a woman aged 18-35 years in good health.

CDR3 nucleotides: TGTGCCAGCAGCGTAGTCAGGGACGGCACCGGGGAGCTGTTTTTT. Translated: CASSVVRDGTGELFF. This chain uses TRBV9 with TRBJ2-2; either TRBD1 or TRBD2 may fit D (5 bases each). The CDR3 is made up of 15 amino acids. With 0 bases removed from V and 4 bases from J, the gap between germline ends came to 10 bases. Germline-derived CDR1 and CDR2 are SGDLS and YYNGEE. Full variable domain (rest looked up from reference TRBV9 and TRBJ2-2): DSGVTQTPKHLITATGQRVTLRCSPRSGDLSVYWYQQSLDQGLQFLIQYYNGEERAKGNILERFSAQQFPDLHSELNLSSLELGDSALYFCASSVVRDGTGELFFGEGSRLTVL.